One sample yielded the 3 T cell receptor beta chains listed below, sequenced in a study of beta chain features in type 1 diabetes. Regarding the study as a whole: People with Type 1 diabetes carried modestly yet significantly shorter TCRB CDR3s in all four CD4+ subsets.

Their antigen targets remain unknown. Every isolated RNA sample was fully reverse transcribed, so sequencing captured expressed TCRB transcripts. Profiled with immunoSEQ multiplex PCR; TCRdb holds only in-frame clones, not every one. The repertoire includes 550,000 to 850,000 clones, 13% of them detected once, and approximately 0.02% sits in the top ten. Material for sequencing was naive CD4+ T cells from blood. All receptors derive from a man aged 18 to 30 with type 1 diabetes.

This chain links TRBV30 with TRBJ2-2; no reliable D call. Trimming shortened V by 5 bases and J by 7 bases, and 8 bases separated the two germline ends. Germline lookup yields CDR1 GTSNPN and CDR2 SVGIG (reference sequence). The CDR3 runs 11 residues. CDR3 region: CAWAPSGELFF. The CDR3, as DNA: TGTGCCTGGGCCCCTAGCGGGGAGCTGTTTTTT.

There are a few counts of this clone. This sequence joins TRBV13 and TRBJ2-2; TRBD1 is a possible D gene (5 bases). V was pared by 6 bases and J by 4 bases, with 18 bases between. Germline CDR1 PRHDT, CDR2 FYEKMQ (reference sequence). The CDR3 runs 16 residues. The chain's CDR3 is CASRQRGARSTGELFF. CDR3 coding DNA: TGTGCCAGCAGGCAAAGGGGCGCGAGGAGCACCGGGGAGCTGTTTTTT.

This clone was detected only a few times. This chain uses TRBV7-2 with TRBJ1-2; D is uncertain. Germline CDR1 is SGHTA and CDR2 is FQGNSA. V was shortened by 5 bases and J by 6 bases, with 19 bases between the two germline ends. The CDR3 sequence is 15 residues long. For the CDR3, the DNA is TGTGCCAGCAGCCCTAGAGTGAGGGCTTTGAATGGCTACACCTTC. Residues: CASSPRVRALNGYTF. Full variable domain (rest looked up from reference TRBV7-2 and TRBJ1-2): GAGVSQSPSNKVTEKGKDVELRCDPISGHTALYWYRQSLGQGLEFLIYFQGNSAPDKSGLPSDRFSAERTGGSVSTLTIQRTQQEDSAVYLCASSPRVRALNGYTFGSGTRLTVV.